The 13 T cell receptor beta chains in this list originate from one sample, sequenced in a study of ipilimumab plus nivolumab after autologous stem cell transplantation. The protocol was immunoSEQ multiplex PCR, while the TCRdb copy is restricted to in-frame clones and leaves out a portion. The sample has more than 13,000 clones; roughly 74% are singletons. The starting material was PBMCs, obtained in a trial of ipilimumab plus nivolumab as post-transplant consolidation. These receptors were taken from a male donor with primary mediastinal lymphoma.

The V and J genes are TRBV6-1 and TRBJ2-1; D perhaps matches TRBD1 (5 bases). CDR1 and CDR2 (germline): MNHNS, SASEGT. Deletions cut 6 bases from V and 0 bases from J, with 12 bases between. This CDR3 comprises 15 residues. The CDR3 DNA is TGTGCCAGCAGCACCGACAGAACCTCCTACAATGAGCAGTTCTTC. It translates to CASSTDRTSYNEQFF.

As to this clone: The missing conserved phenylalanine or tryptophan at the end of this CDR3 makes a read error likely. The J gene is TRBJ2-7, the V gene TRBV7-9; 7 positions match TRBD1. V lost 5 bases and J lost 9; bases outside the gene matches: 13. CDR3 length equals 14 residues. In germline, CDR1 is SEHNR, CDR2 FQNEAQ (reference sequence). The chain's CDR3 is CASSGIQGSQGQYL. The DNA of the CDR3 is TGTGCCAGCAGCGGTATACAGGGGTCTCAGGGGCAGTACCTC.

The rearrangement joins TRBV19 to TRBJ1-1; D uncertain. V dropped 7 bases and J dropped 1 base, with 22 bases sitting between them. The CDR3 extends over 17 amino acids. CDR1 LNHDA and CDR2 SQIVND come from the germline V gene (reference sequence). This CDR3 is CASNPSWAQRWNTEAFF. The CDR3 DNA follows: TGTGCCAGTAATCCCTCTTGGGCCCAAAGGTGGAACACTGAAGCTTTCTTT.

V usage is TRBV6-1 and J usage is TRBJ1-5; D unclear. CDR1 is MNHNS, CDR2 SASEGT, per germline. The CDR3 has 14 residues. V was cut by 0 bases and J by 6 bases, with 9 bases left in between. The CDR3 DNA follows: TGTGCCAGCAGTGAAGCGGCGGTAACTCAGCCCCAGCATTTT. Translating gives CASSEAAVTQPQHF.

The V call is TRBV7-3, the J call TRBJ2-3; 7 bases map to TRBD1. This CDR3 comprises 14 residues. The germline V gene encodes CDR1 SGHTA and CDR2 FQGTGA. The junction had 4 bases not matched to a gene; V was cut back by 5 bases and J by 2 bases. CDR3 DNA: TGTGCCAGCAGCCCAGGGACAGCCACAGATACGCAGTATTTT. This gives the protein CASSPGTATDTQYF.

This sequence joins TRBV6-6 and TRBJ2-5; the match to TRBD1 covers 8 bases. There are 14 residues in the CDR3. V shed 7 bases and J 2 bases; nucleotides not matched to a gene: 6. CDR1 is MNHNY, CDR2 SVGAGI, per germline (reference sequence). This CDR3 reads CASNTGGQQETQYF. DNA of the CDR3: TGTGCCAGCAACACAGGGGGTCAACAAGAGACCCAGTACTTC.

The chain combines TRBV7-2 with TRBJ2-5, with D perhaps assigned TRBD1 or TRBD2 (5 bases each). The CDR3 runs to 12 residues. The ends were cut back, 5 bases at V and 11 bases at J, with 15 bases in the middle. Germline CDR1 and CDR2: SGHTA and FQGNSA. In nucleotides, the CDR3 is TGTGCCAGCAGCCACGATGTGGGGGAGCAGTACTTC. This gives the protein CASSHDVGEQYF.

This sequence joins TRBV6-6 and TRBJ1-6, with 10 positions matching TRBD1. CDR3 length: 15 amino acids. The trim removed 0 bases at V and 9 bases at J, leaving 2 bases unmatched. Germline lookup yields CDR1 MNHNY and CDR2 SVGAGI (reference sequence). CDR3 nucleotides: TGTGCCAGCAGTTACTCAGGGACAGGGGCTTCACCCCTCCACTTT. It specifies CASSYSGTGASPLHF.

The chain carries TRBV2 and TRBJ2-1, with D possibly being TRBD1 or TRBD2 (5 bases each). The CDR3 is made up of 14 amino acids. Trimming left V 6 bases short and J 8 bases short, with 17 bases between. Germline assignment: CDR1 SNHLY and CDR2 FYNNEI. Here the CDR3 DNA reads TGTGCCAGCAGCCCCGGGACCTACGGCGATGAGCAGTTCTTC. Translated: CASSPGTYGDEQFF.

The rearrangement joins TRBV4-1 to TRBJ1-3; D possibly corresponds to TRBD1 (5 bases). From germline, CDR1 is MGHRA and CDR2 YSYEKL. V dropped 2 bases and J dropped 1 base, with 9 bases sitting between them. The CDR3 runs 15 residues. The CDR3 DNA is TGCGCCAGCAGCCAAACCAGGGATTCTGGAAACACCATATATTTT. Translating gives CASSQTRDSGNTIYF.

The chain employs TRBV14 and TRBJ2-1, with D perhaps given as TRBD1 or TRBD2 (5 bases each). The germline V gene has CDR1 SGHDN and CDR2 FVKESK. Trimming shortened V by 1 base and J by 0 bases, and 13 bases separated the two germline ends. The CDR3 consists of 17 residues. The CDR3 DNA is TGTGCCAGCAGCCAAGTTTATGGTGGGGGCTCCTACAATGAGCAGTTCTTC. Protein product: CASSQVYGGGSYNEQFF.

V usage is TRBV13 and J usage is TRBJ2-2, with 10 bases that match TRBD2. CDR1 is PRHDT, CDR2 FYEKMQ, per germline (reference sequence). The ends lost 3 bases at V and 6 bases at J; junction bases unmatched: 7. This CDR3 has 16 amino acids. CDR3: CASSFPSGGAAGELFF. CDR3 coding DNA: TGTGCCAGCAGCTTCCCCAGCGGGGGGGCCGCCGGGGAGCTGTTTTTT.

The J gene is TRBJ2-7, the V gene TRBV4-1; D perhaps matches TRBD2 (5 bases). The germline V gene encodes CDR1 MGHRA and CDR2 YSYEKL. V shed 5 bases and J shed 4 bases, with 12 bases lying between them. CDR3 length equals 13 residues. The CDR3 sequence is CASSEDFTYEQYF. DNA of the CDR3: TGCGCCAGCAGCGAGGACTTCACGTACGAGCAGTACTTC.